Listed here are 5 T cell receptor delta chains from one sample, sequenced in a study of Vδ1+ human thymocytes. Their cognate antigens are unknown. Findings of the study overall: Thymic TRG and TRD repertoires appeared highly polyclonal.

The template was reverse-transcribed extracted RNA. The CDR3 regions were amplified by multiplex PCR from V-gene primers to a constant-region primer. TCRdb re-called the multiplex PCR reads using CATT. The sample lists about 53,000 delta-chain clones; approximately 16% were seen once. Source material: Vdelta1+ gamma-delta thymocytes from the thymus. Subset reported: FACS-sorted CD3+ TCRalphabeta- TCRVdelta1+ TCRVdelta2- thymocytes. Receptors were obtained from a girl less than two years old who had congenital heart surgery.

This clone appeared a few times. The chain recombines TRDV1 with TRDJ1; TRDD3 aligns across 12 bases. The ends lost 9 bases at V and 0 bases at J; junction bases unmatched: 17. The CDR3 has 19 amino acids. CDR1 is TSWWSYY and CDR2 is QGS in the germline V gene. The CDR3 region is CALGPPCNWGILDTDKLIF. The DNA of the CDR3 is TGTGCTCTCGGGCCGCCTTGCAACTGGGGGATACTGGACACCGATAAACTCATCTTT.

The rearrangement uses TRDV1 and TRDJ1; 8 bases are shared with TRDD3. J lost 0 bases, V lost 1 base, and 10 bases had no gene match. This CDR3 comprises 18 residues. CDR1 and CDR2 (germline): TSWWSYY, QGS. The CDR3 DNA sequence: TGTGCTCTTGGGGAACGGGCCTGGGGGAGTCAGTACACCGATAAACTCATCTTT. It is translated as CALGERAWGSQYTDKLIF.

This clone was detected only a few times. The rearrangement uses TRDV1 and TRDJ1, with TRDD3 matching 8 bases. Germline V gives CDR1 TSWWSYY, CDR2 QGS. Trimming cost V 0 bases and J 0 bases; bases outside gene matches: 21. CDR3 length: 22 residues. The CDR3, as DNA: TGTGCTCTTGGGGAACTAGAGTTCCTGAGTACTGGGGGGACACCTTACACCGATAAACTCATCTTT. It specifies CALGELEFLSTGGTPYTDKLIF.

This clone was counted a few times. This chain links TRDV1 with TRDJ1; D not certain. In germline, CDR1 is TSWWSYY, CDR2 QGS. There are 18 residues in the CDR3. Trimming removed 0 bases at V and 2 bases at J, with 19 bases between. The CDR3 loop is CALGELQRRDSRTDKLIF. The CDR3 nucleotides are TGTGCTCTTGGGGAACTTCAAAGGCGCGACTCAAGGACCGATAAACTCATCTTT.

This clone occurred a few times. The chain has TRAV29/DV5 and TRDJ1; D perhaps matches TRDD1 (6 bases). The germline V and J ends were trimmed by 0 bases and 0 bases, with 27 bases remaining between them. CDR3 length equals 20 residues. Per germline, CDR1 NSMFDY and CDR2 ISSIKDK. DNA for the CDR3: TGTGCAGCAAGCGCCAATTCGGGACTGAAATATACGACGTACACCGATAAACTCATCTTT. Protein sequence: CAASANSGLKYTTYTDKLIF.